This T cell receptor (beta chain) was obtained from a study of T cells in Graves' hyperthyroidism and ophthalmopathy. Study in general: It was at initial diagnosis, before any treatment, that peripheral blood was collected. Findings of the study overall: Expanded thyroid clonotypes (above 0.001) were mostly also found in blood.

The CDR3 is 11 residues long. V was pared by 5 bases and J by 10 bases, with 11 bases between. RNA transcripts served as the template for amplifying TCR beta CDR3 regions. HTBI primers were the set used in a first-round RT-PCR of the TCR CDR3. TCRdb reanalysed the multiplex PCR reads using MiXCR and keeps one entry per CDR3 protein. Here the sample spans over 700,000 distinct CDR3 sequences, about 17% being singletons. It was uncontrolled infection, other autoimmune disease, pregnancy or lactation that excluded patients. This clonotype was seen many times. As yet, its antigen is unknown. The sequenced sample was blood. The rearrangement uses TRBV12-3 or TRBV12-4 and TRBJ1-1; unclear D gene. The sequence came from a woman in her fifties or sixties with Graves' hyperthyroidism that later progressed to Graves' ophthalmopathy. The CDR3, as DNA: TGTGCCAGCAGTCTCGCGGATGGAGCTTTCTTT. This gives the protein CASSLADGAFF.